This T cell receptor beta chain appears in the sequencing data of a study of T cell repertoires in cytomegalovirus infection (dated by TCRdb to about 2019). About the investigation overall: Recently identified HLA-C-restricted CMV epitopes, whose presentation resists viral immunomodulation, were targeted by peptide stimulations together with well-studied HLA-B-restricted epitopes. Donor HLA type was relevant to the analysis, because carriage of CMV infection together with the matching HLA type was indicated by public TCR beta signatures.

Sequencing used an Illumina HiSeq 1500. TCRdb cleaned the public reads at Q25 with fastp, built clones with MiXCR and kept in-frame beta chains. CDR3 protein sequences are deduplicated, and each keeps its most common genes and DNA. For this sample the table gives just over 450,000 distinct CDR3 sequences, of which 40% to 50% were detected only once. Clones ranked in the top ten supply roughly two fifths of the sample. The treatment or condition label here, explained by the study, means: in vitro stimulation with specific CMV peptide epitopes to enrich CMV-specific T cells. The germline V gene encodes CDR1 DFQATT and CDR2 SNEGSKA (reference sequence). Compared with germline, V lacks 3 bases and J lacks 0 bases; bases without a gene match: 8. From the cysteine up to the phenylalanine, the CDR3 has a length of 15 residues. Only the CDR3 DNA is retained, 45 bases long and in frame from the first base.

The paper's findings and limits, for the study overall: In the ex vivo response, HLA-C-restricted CMV-specific TCR beta clonotypes were dominant, and in two of eight donors the single most frequent clonotype came from this HLA-C-restricted group. Carriers of CMV infection plus the relevant HLA type were discriminated by the cumulative frequency of public TCR beta family members in the study cohort and in an independent roughly 370-donor cohort.

This clonotype came up once. It lacks a known antigen. No qualities accompany the bases; no much larger clone lies one base away. A lone read offers only weak evidence. The rearranged chain carries TRBV20-1 and TRBJ2-7; TRBD1 agrees with 7 junctional bases. The sample was cultured PBMCs, taken from culture after CMV antigen stimulation. This clonotype was obtained from a human donor in good health (CMV status not recorded). Some clones in this sample may be carry-over from other donors' samples. The DNA sequence reads TGCAGTGCTAGGCCCTTCGGGGACAGCTCCTACGAGCAGTACTTC. The encoded protein is CSARPFGDSSYEQYF.